This TCR beta chain was obtained from a study of T cell repertoires and HLA-DP antigens. This clone was picked up one time. Antigen specificity is unknown. Whole-study findings and limits: Against one allele, clones undetected before culture averaged approximately 36%; against the other, roughly 51%.

Trimming took off 7 bases at V and 5 bases at J, with 22 bases between the two ends. The CDR3 is 16 residues long. The germline V gene encodes CDR1 SGHVS and CDR2 FNYEAQ. Profiled with immunoSEQ multiplex PCR; TCRdb holds only in-frame clones, not every one. The top ten clones hold less than 2% of a sample with about 89,000 clones, approximately 86% of them seen once. CD4+ T cells were isolated untouched, about 98% pure. The chain links TRBV7-6 to TRBJ2-3; tentatively, D is TRBD2 (6 bases). Sample: CD4+ T cells from PBMCs. This receptor was identified in a man aged 45 to 65 in good health and CMV-seronegative. The DNA for the CDR3 is TGTGCCAGCAAACCCCTGGGGTCGCGGGGTGGAGATACGCAGTATTTT. Translating it yields CASKPLGSRGGDTQYF.